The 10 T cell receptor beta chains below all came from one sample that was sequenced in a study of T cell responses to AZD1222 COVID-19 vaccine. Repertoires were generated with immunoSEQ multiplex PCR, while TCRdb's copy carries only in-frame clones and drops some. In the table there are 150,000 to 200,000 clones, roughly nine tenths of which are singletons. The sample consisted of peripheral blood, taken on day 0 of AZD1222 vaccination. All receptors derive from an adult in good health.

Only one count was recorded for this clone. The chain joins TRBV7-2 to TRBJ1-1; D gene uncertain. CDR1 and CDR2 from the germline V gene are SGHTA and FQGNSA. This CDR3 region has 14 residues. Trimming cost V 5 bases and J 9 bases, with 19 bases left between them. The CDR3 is CASSPGGKQMKAFF. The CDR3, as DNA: TGTGCCAGCAGCCCCGGTGGGAAACAGATGAAAGCTTTCTTT.

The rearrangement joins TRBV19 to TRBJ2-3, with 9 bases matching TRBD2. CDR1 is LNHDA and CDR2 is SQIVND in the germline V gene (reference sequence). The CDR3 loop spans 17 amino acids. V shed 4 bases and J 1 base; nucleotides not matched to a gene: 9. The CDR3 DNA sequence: TGTGCCAGTAGTACTAGCGGGATCCGCGGAGGCACAGATACGCAGTATTTT. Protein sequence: CASSTSGIRGGTDTQYF. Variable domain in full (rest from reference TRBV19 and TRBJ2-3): DGGITQSPKYLFRKEGQNVTLSCEQNLNHDAMYWYRQDPGQGLRLIYYSQIVNDFQKGDIAEGYSVSREKKESFPLTVTSAQKNPTAFYLCASSTSGIRGGTDTQYFGPGTRLTVL.

CDR3 loop: CAWKTGGNSPLHF. The CDR3 coding sequence is TGTGCCTGGAAAACAGGGGGGAATTCACCCCTCCACTTT. The chain joins TRBV30 to TRBJ1-6; 8 nucleotides agree with TRBD1. The germline V gene encodes CDR1 GTSNPN and CDR2 SVGIG (reference sequence). The CDR3 runs to 13 residues. V gave up 4 bases and J gave up 7 bases; unmatched junction bases: 3.

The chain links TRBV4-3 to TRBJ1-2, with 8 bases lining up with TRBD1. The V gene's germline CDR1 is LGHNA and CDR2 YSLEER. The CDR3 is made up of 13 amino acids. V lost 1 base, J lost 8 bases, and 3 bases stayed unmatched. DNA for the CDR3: TGCGCCAGCAGCCAAGGACAGGGGAGAGGCTACACCTTC. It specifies CASSQGQGRGYTF.

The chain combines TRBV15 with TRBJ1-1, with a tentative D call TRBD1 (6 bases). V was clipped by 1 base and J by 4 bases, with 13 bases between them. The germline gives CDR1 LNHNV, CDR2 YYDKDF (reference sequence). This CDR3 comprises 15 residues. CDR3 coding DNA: TGTGCCACCAGCAGAGGTCAGGCGGGGGCCACTGAAGCTTTCTTT. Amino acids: CATSRGQAGATEAFF.

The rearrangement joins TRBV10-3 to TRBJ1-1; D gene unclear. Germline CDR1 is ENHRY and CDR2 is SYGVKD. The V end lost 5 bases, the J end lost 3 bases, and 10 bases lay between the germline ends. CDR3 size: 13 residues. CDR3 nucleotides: TGTGCCATCAGTCACAGCGGGTACACTGAAGCTTTCTTT. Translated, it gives CAISHSGYTEAFF.

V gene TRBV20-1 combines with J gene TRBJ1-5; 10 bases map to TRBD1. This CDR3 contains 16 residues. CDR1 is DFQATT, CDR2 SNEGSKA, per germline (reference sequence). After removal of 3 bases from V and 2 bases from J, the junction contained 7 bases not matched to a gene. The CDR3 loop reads CSASFDRGHGNQPQHF. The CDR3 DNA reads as TGCAGTGCTAGTTTCGACAGGGGGCATGGCAATCAGCCCCAGCATTTT.

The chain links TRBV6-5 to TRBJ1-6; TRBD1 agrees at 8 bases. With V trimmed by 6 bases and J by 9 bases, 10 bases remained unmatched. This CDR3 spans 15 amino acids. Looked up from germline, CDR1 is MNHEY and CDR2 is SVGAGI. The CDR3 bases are TGTGCCAGCAGATTTCAGGGGGCGCTGAGTTCACCCCTCCACTTT. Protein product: CASRFQGALSSPLHF.

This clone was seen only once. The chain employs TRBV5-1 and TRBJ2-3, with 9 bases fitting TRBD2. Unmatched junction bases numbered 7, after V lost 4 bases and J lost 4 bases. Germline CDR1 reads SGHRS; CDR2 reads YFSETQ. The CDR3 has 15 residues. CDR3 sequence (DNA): TGCGCCAGCAGCCCGGGACTAGCCACGGCAGATACGCAGTATTTT. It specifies CASSPGLATADTQYF.

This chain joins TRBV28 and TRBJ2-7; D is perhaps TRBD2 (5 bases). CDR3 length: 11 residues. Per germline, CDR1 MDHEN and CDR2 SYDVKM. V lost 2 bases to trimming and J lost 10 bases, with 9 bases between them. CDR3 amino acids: CASSLRTFQYF. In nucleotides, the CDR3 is TGTGCCAGCAGTTTAAGGACTTTCCAGTACTTC. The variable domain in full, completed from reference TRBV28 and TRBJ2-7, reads DVKVTQSSRYLVKRTGEKVFLECVQDMDHENMFWYRQDPGLGLRLIYFSYDVKMKEKGDIPEGYSVSREKKERFSLILESASTNQTSMYLCASSLRTFQYFGPGTRLTVT.